This record looks at one T cell receptor (beta chain) sequence and its context. What it binds is not known. The investigators reverse transcribed all of the isolated RNA, so they sequenced expressed TCRB transcripts. Method: immunoSEQ multiplex PCR; TCRdb's copy keeps in-frame clones and lacks some. This table holds 300,000 or so clones, 6.5% to 10% found once. The data were taken from a study of beta chain features in type 1 diabetes. The overall study: The study found patients and healthy donors alike in age, gender and cell yields. All of the samples together had 107,917,701 sorted cells examined. Notes on the study in general: For patients, the naive, central memory and Treg TCRB repertoires appeared more alike than for healthy donors. Shorter templates may be favored by PCR, equally so in patients and controls.

The length of the CDR3 is 16 residues. From germline, CDR1 is MNHEY and CDR2 SMNVEV (reference sequence). The V end was cut by 5 bases, the J end by 4 bases, with 18 bases between. This chain connects TRBV27 to TRBJ1-5, with a tentative D call TRBD1 (5 bases). The sample was central memory CD4+ T cells from blood. The sequence was obtained from a woman between 18 and 29 years old in good health. The CDR3 spells CASSPLGGDRNQPQHF. The CDR3 bases are TGTGCCAGCAGTCCCCTGGGAGGGGATAGGAATCAGCCCCAGCATTTT.